This TCR beta chain is from a study of CD8+ T cells in alopecia areata. Turning to the study itself: The investigators scored severity in treated patients by the percentage of affected scalp area.

Reverse transcribed after extraction, RNA yielded cDNA as the sequencing template. TCRdb's copy holds only in-frame clones and misses some; the assay was immunoSEQ multiplex PCR. This sample has around 270,000 clones, with more than 45% found just once. Whole-study findings and limits: A great number of expanded lesional clones endured in scalp and blood during tofacitinib.

With regard to this clone: Its antigen remains unidentified.

The CDR3 totals 12 residues. V lost 8 bases and J 5 bases, leaving 12 bases between the germline ends. Germline V gene lookup returns CDR1 MGHDK and CDR2 SYGVNS. This sample's treatment: oral pan-JAK inhibitor, 5-10 mg twice daily. Individuals with alopecia areata gave both lesional scalp punch biopsies and peripheral blood for collection. The receptor was isolated from a human donor with alopecia areata. The chain is built from TRBV25-1 and TRBJ2-5; tentative D call: TRBD2 (6 bases). Here the sequenced sample was CD4+ T cells sorted from blood, taken at week 24, from a patient treated with tofacitinib. The CDR3 region has the DNA TGTGCCAGCCTTGGCGGGGTTGAGACCCAGTACTTC. Protein sequence: CASLGGVETQYF.